Shown below are 16 T cell receptor beta chains from a single sample sequenced in a study of blood T cell repertoires in COVID-19. Produced via immunoSEQ multiplex PCR; TCRdb's table is partial and in-frame only. The table lists approximately 200,000 clones, 70% to 90% of them singletons. The sequenced sample was PBMCs or T cells enriched from blood (not recorded which). Source of these receptors: a man younger than 40 who had recovered from COVID-19.

The chain joins TRBV5-5 to TRBJ1-1, with TRBD1 identical over 11 bases. Germline V gene data show CDR1 as SGHKS and CDR2 as YYEKEE (reference sequence). This CDR3 has 16 amino acids. Trimming at V came to 1 base and at J to 11 bases, leaving 13 bases not matched to a gene. CDR3 bases: TGTGCCAGCAGCTTGAGTTGGACAGGGGGCCCCGTTGAGGCTTTCTTT. It translates to CASSLSWTGGPVEAFF.

The V gene is TRBV18, the J gene TRBJ1-4; 9 positions agree with TRBD1. Germline-derived CDR1 and CDR2 are KGHSH and LQKENI. This CDR3 contains 14 residues. J gave up 4 bases and V 6 bases, and 3 bases lay outside the gene matches. This CDR3 reads CASSRTGDNEKLFF. In nucleotides, the CDR3 is TGTGCCAGCTCGCGGACAGGGGATAATGAAAAACTGTTTTTT.

V usage is TRBV15 and J usage is TRBJ1-2, with 9 positions matching TRBD1. V was pared by 2 bases and J by 6 bases, with 1 base of the junction left unmatched. CDR1 LNHNV and CDR2 YYDKDF come from the germline V gene (reference sequence). The CDR3 consists of 13 residues. In DNA, the CDR3 is TGTGCCACCAGCAGAACAGGGGGCCATGGCTACACCTTC. Translation gives CATSRTGGHGYTF.

The rearrangement uses TRBV9 and TRBJ2-7; D perhaps matches TRBD1 (6 bases). The CDR3 covers 13 residues. Deletions cut 3 bases from V and 6 bases from J, with 13 bases between. Germline CDR1 and CDR2: SGDLS and YYNGEE. Here the CDR3 DNA reads TGTGCCAGCAGCGGTGGTAGGGGGACCGAGCAGTACTTC. Translating gives CASSGGRGTEQYF.

The rearrangement uses TRBV18 and TRBJ2-7; 7 bases are shared with TRBD1. With 3 bases clipped from V and 2 bases from J, the junction kept 1 base outside the gene matches. This CDR3 is 13 amino acids long. Germline V CDR1 and CDR2: KGHSH, LQKENI. The CDR3 DNA follows: TGTGCCAGCTCACCGACAGGGACCTACGAGCAGTACTTC. This sequence encodes CASSPTGTYEQYF.

The chain couples TRBV7-7 to TRBJ2-2, with D tentatively TRBD2 (6 bases). The CDR3 is made up of 15 amino acids. Germline V CDR1 and CDR2: SSHAT, FNYEAQ (reference sequence). The germline V and J ends were trimmed by 4 bases and 1 base, with 10 bases remaining between them. The CDR3 bases are TGTGCCAGCAGCTACATCGGGGGGAACACCGGGGAGCTGTTTTTT. Residues: CASSYIGGNTGELFF.

The V call is TRBV4-3, the J call TRBJ1-3; possibly TRBD1 for D (5 bases). The CDR3 runs to 18 residues. Per germline, CDR1 LGHNA and CDR2 YSLEER. Between the trimmed V and J ends, which lost 4 bases and 5 bases, there was a span of 24 bases. The CDR3: CASSPYTTQGLSRNTIYF. The CDR3 DNA follows: TGCGCCAGCAGCCCATACACGACCCAGGGTTTAAGTAGAAACACCATATATTTT.

This chain uses TRBV9 with TRBJ2-7; TRBD1 matches at 8 bases. The CDR3 contains 14 residues. V lost 2 bases to trimming and J lost 3 bases; unmatched junction nucleotides: 4. Germline assignment: CDR1 SGDLS and CDR2 YYNGEE. CDR3 nucleotide sequence: TGTGCCAGCAGCGTCGGACAGGGTGGCTACGAGCAGTACTTC. As protein: CASSVGQGGYEQYF.

The chain is built from TRBV14 and TRBJ1-1; D is unclear. This CDR3 region has 12 residues. Trimming took 6 bases from V and 3 from J, leaving 8 bases between them. Germline CDR1 SGHDN, CDR2 FVKESK. The CDR3 nucleotides read TGTGCCAGCAGTAACAGCTACACTGAAGCTTTCTTT. Its protein product is CASSNSYTEAFF.

This rearrangement joins TRBV28 to TRBJ1-5; no reliable D call. The V end was cut by 2 bases, the J end by 9 bases, with 8 bases between. Germline-derived CDR1 and CDR2 are MDHEN and SYDVKM. The CDR3 is 12 residues long. The CDR3 loop reads CASSLRLRPQHF. The CDR3 DNA reads as TGTGCCAGCAGTTTACGGTTGCGGCCCCAGCATTTT.

J is TRBJ2-2 and V is TRBV11-2; 13 positions match TRBD2. This CDR3 has 16 amino acids. V lost 5 bases and J lost 6; bases outside the gene matches: 6. Germline loops: CDR1 SGHAT, CDR2 FQNNGV. The CDR3 region has the DNA TGTGCCAGCAGCCAAGTGGGACTAGCGGGATCCGGGGAGCTGTTTTTT. Translated, it gives CASSQVGLAGSGELFF.

The chain couples TRBV4-1 to TRBJ2-2; 11 bases align to TRBD2. The length of the CDR3 is 17 residues. In germline, CDR1 is MGHRA, CDR2 YSYEKL. The J segment lost 3 bases and the V segment lost 5 bases, leaving 8 bases of the junction unmatched. CDR3 DNA sequence: TGCGCCAGCAGCGTTGTTCTTAGCGGGAGGGACACCGGGGAGCTGTTTTTT. Translating it yields CASSVVLSGRDTGELFF.

This chain joins TRBV7-8 and TRBJ2-1; 7 nucleotides agree with TRBD2. The V gene end was trimmed by 1 base and the J gene end by 7 bases; junction bases not matched to a gene: 7. The CDR3 extends over 15 amino acids. From germline, CDR1 is SGHVS and CDR2 FQNEAQ. CDR3 nucleotides: TGTGCCAGCAGCTTAGGCGGGAGATCAGGGAATGAGCAGTTCTTC. Translated, it gives CASSLGGRSGNEQFF.

This sequence joins TRBV7-2 and TRBJ2-3, with 9 bases lining up with TRBD2. The CDR3 is 15 residues long. The germline V gene has CDR1 SGHTA and CDR2 FQGNSA. V shed 3 bases and J 5 bases; nucleotides not matched to a gene: 6. In DNA form, the CDR3 reads TGTGCCAGCAGCTTCGGGCGGGGGGGGAGAGATACGCAGTATTTT. It translates to CASSFGRGGRDTQYF.

The chain carries TRBV18 and TRBJ1-2; D call uncertain. This CDR3 has 16 amino acids. V was cut by 6 bases and J by 0 bases, with 17 bases left in between. Germline assignment: CDR1 KGHSH and CDR2 LQKENI. This CDR3 is CASSAITGQTNYGYTF. CDR3 DNA: TGTGCCAGCTCGGCCATAACGGGTCAAACTAACTATGGCTACACCTTC.

The V and J genes are TRBV18 and TRBJ2-5; 10 bases line up with TRBD1. V gave up 8 bases and J gave up 4 bases; unmatched junction bases: 7. CDR1 and CDR2 from the germline V gene are KGHSH and LQKENI. CDR3 length: 14 amino acids. The CDR3 spells CASRPGQGLETQYF. CDR3 in DNA: TGTGCCAGCCGGCCGGGACAGGGGCTAGAGACCCAGTACTTC.